These 3 T cell receptor beta chains were all obtained from the same sample, sequenced in a study of blood T cell repertoires in COVID-19. Sequencing used immunoSEQ multiplex PCR; TCRdb keeps in-frame clones, though not all of them. The table shows approximately 60,000 clones, with roughly three quarters occurring only once. Specimen: peripheral blood. These receptors were collected from a man in his sixties with acute or convalescent COVID-19.

The CDR3 loop reads CASSPQGNTIYF. The CDR3 DNA is TGTGCCAGCTCACCGCAGGGAAACACCATATATTTT. The gene calls are TRBV18 and TRBJ1-3, with no clear D. The CDR3 loop spans 12 amino acids. Germline CDR1 is KGHSH and CDR2 is LQKENI. The ends were cut back, 3 bases at V and 4 bases at J, with 4 bases in the middle.

V is TRBV7-8 and J is TRBJ1-2, with 7 bases lining up with TRBD1. Germline V gene sequence: CDR1 SGHVS, CDR2 FQNEAQ. Trimming removed 0 bases from V and 13 bases from J; junction bases left unmatched: 8. The CDR3 extends over 13 amino acids. The CDR3, as DNA: TGTGCCAGCAGCTTAGCCGACAGGGAAAAACTCACCTTC. Protein sequence: CASSLADREKLTF. Full variable domain (rest looked up from reference TRBV7-8 and TRBJ1-2): GAGVSQSPRYKVAKRGQDVALRCDPISGHVSLFWYQQALGQGPEFLTYFQNEAQLDKSGLPSDRFFAERPEGSVSTLKIQRTQQEDSAVYLCASSLADREKLTFGSGTRLTVV.

This chain connects TRBV29-1 to TRBJ2-5, with no clear D. The germline V and J ends were trimmed by 4 bases and 2 bases, with 5 bases remaining between them. The CDR3 is made up of 11 amino acids. From germline, CDR1 is SQVTM and CDR2 ANQGSEA. CDR3: CSVGPQETQYF. The DNA for the CDR3 is TGCAGCGTTGGGCCGCAAGAGACCCAGTACTTC.